A single sample is the source of the 30 T cell receptor beta chains below, sequenced in a study of blood T cell repertoires in COVID-19. Data came from immunoSEQ multiplex PCR; TCRdb stores just in-frame clones and leaves some out. Among a few hundred thousand clones, 80% to 85% were seen once, and the ten largest hold over 7%. The specimen sequenced was peripheral blood. The receptors were gathered from an elderly woman with COVID-19, enrolled during active disease.

The gene calls are TRBV2 and TRBJ1-1, with unresolved D. The CDR3 covers 13 residues. V was pared by 7 bases and J by 11 bases, with 20 bases between. Germline CDR1 and CDR2: SNHLY and FYNNEI. CDR3 bases: TGTGCCAGCAACAGTAAAACGGGGAATTTTGCTTTCTTT. Residues: CASNSKTGNFAFF.

The chain links TRBV28 to TRBJ1-3; 7 nucleotides agree with TRBD1. Germline loops: CDR1 MDHEN, CDR2 SYDVKM. The CDR3 loop spans 17 amino acids. The trim removed 5 bases at V and 6 bases at J, leaving 16 bases unmatched. The CDR3 region has the DNA TGTGCCAGCAGTGATCCTCTGGGACAGTACTTTGAAAACACCATATATTTT. Encoded protein: CASSDPLGQYFENTIYF. The full variable domain, rest sourced from reference TRBV28 and TRBJ1-3, is DVKVTQSSRYLVKRTGEKVFLECVQDMDHENMFWYRQDPGLGLRLIYFSYDVKMKEKGDIPEGYSVSREKKERFSLILESASTNQTSMYLCASSDPLGQYFENTIYFGEGSWLTVV.

The genes are TRBV18 and TRBJ1-1, with 7 bases aligning to TRBD1. J lost 1 base, V lost 6 bases, and 5 bases had no gene match. Per germline, CDR1 KGHSH and CDR2 LQKENI. The CDR3 has 14 residues. The CDR3, as DNA: TGTGCCAGCTCGCTGACAGGGCAGAACACTGAAGCTTTCTTT. It specifies CASSLTGQNTEAFF.

This chain joins TRBV5-4 and TRBJ2-1; 8 positions agree with TRBD1. Germline loops: CDR1 SGHNT, CDR2 YYREEE (reference sequence). J lost 7 bases, V lost 1 base, and 7 bases had no gene match. CDR3 length: 15 residues. The CDR3 region has the DNA TGTGCCAGCAGCTTGATCGGACAGGGTGGAAATGAGCAGTTCTTC. Translating it yields CASSLIGQGGNEQFF.

V is TRBV7-2 and J is TRBJ1-2; no reliable D call. V shed 3 bases and J shed 1 base, with 9 bases lying between them. This CDR3 is 14 amino acids long. Per the germline V gene, CDR1 is SGHTA and CDR2 is FQGNSA. The CDR3 sequence is CASSFPGYNYGYTF. CDR3 DNA sequence: TGTGCCAGCAGCTTTCCGGGTTATAACTATGGCTACACCTTC.

This clone came up a few times. At the DNA level, this CDR3 is encoded by other sequences in the same sample as well. This chain uses TRBV5-1 with TRBJ1-1; weak D call: TRBD1 (6 bases). V was trimmed by 3 bases and J by 1 base, leaving 7 bases between them. Germline V gives CDR1 SGHRS, CDR2 YFSETQ. CDR3 length: 13 amino acids. CDR3 residues: CASSSGQNTEAFF. CDR3 nucleotide sequence: TGCGCCAGCAGCTCGGGACAGAACACTGAAGCTTTCTTT.

The chain couples TRBV7-6 to TRBJ2-3; 10 bases are a match to TRBD2. Per germline, CDR1 SGHVS and CDR2 FNYEAQ. The ends lost 0 bases at V and 1 base at J; junction bases unmatched: 1. This CDR3 spans 16 amino acids. The CDR3 here is CASSLAGTSGTDTQYF. For the CDR3, the DNA is TGTGCCAGCAGCTTAGCGGGGACTAGCGGCACAGATACGCAGTATTTT.

The J gene is TRBJ2-1, the V gene TRBV15; tentatively, D is TRBD1 (6 bases). Trimming took off 7 bases at V and 1 base at J, with 14 bases between the two ends. This CDR3 contains 15 residues. The germline gives CDR1 LNHNV, CDR2 YYDKDF (reference sequence). CDR3 DNA: TGTGCCACCATGTTTGGGGGCAGGTCCTACAATGAGCAGTTCTTC. Translation gives CATMFGGRSYNEQFF.

This rearrangement joins TRBV19 to TRBJ1-2, with D uncertain. The CDR3 has 13 residues. Germline V gene data show CDR1 as LNHDA and CDR2 as SQIVND (reference sequence). V lost 6 bases to trimming and J lost 0 bases, with 8 bases between them. The CDR3: CASRERPNYGYTF. The CDR3 DNA reads TGTGCCAGTAGGGAGCGACCTAACTATGGCTACACCTTC.

The chain has TRBV20-1 and TRBJ1-5, with D possibly being TRBD1 (5 bases). The CDR3 is 15 amino acids. The germline V gene has CDR1 DFQATT and CDR2 SNEGSKA (reference sequence). The V gene lost 3 bases and the J gene lost 4 bases, with 16 bases spanning the gap. The CDR3 bases are TGCAGTGCTAGTCAGGGCCGGCGGTTGAATCAGCCCCAGCATTTT. Translating it yields CSASQGRRLNQPQHF.

The CDR3 here is CASSLDPVGGRGYTF. For the CDR3, the DNA is TGTGCCAGCAGCTTAGATCCAGTCGGGGGGCGTGGCTACACCTTC. The rearrangement links TRBV11-2 to TRBJ1-2; a weak D match, TRBD1 (6 bases). The germline CDR1 and CDR2 sequences are SGHAT and FQNNGV. The CDR3 runs 15 residues. V lost 0 bases and J lost 7, with 15 bases in between.

V usage is TRBV9 and J usage is TRBJ1-1, with D possibly TRBD1 on 5 matching bases. This CDR3 comprises 15 residues. Germline loops: CDR1 SGDLS, CDR2 YYNGEE. V gave up 0 bases and J gave up 0 bases, with 9 bases separating them. The CDR3 DNA sequence: TGTGCCAGCAGCGTAGCAGGGCAATTGAACACTGAAGCTTTCTTT. The encoded protein is CASSVAGQLNTEAFF.

In regard to this clone: One end of the junction varies from germline; a read error may be responsible. The rearrangement joins TRBV30 to TRBJ1-2; D perhaps matches TRBD1 (6 bases). Germline V CDR1 and CDR2: GTSNPN, SVGIG (reference sequence). This CDR3 spans 12 amino acids. The CDR3 sequence is CVWSVQGYGYTF. The DNA of the CDR3 is TGTGTCTGGAGTGTACAGGGATATGGCTACACCTTC.

The rearrangement uses TRBV3-1 (or the pseudogene TRBV3-2) and TRBJ2-3; TRBD2 matches at 8 bases. Germline loops: CDR1 LGHDT, CDR2 YNNKEL (reference sequence). With V trimmed by 4 bases and J by 6 bases, 15 bases remained unmatched. The CDR3 runs to 17 residues. The CDR3: CASSPRAGRGAGDTQYF. CDR3 DNA: TGTGCCAGCAGCCCACGCGCGGGGCGGGGGGCAGGGGATACGCAGTATTTT.

The rearrangement uses TRBV6-5 and TRBJ1-4; 8 bases line up with TRBD1. The junction had 12 bases not matched to a gene; V was cut back by 8 bases and J by 7 bases. The CDR3 extends over 15 amino acids. CDR1 and CDR2 (germline): MNHEY, SVGAGI. The CDR3 DNA reads as TGTGCCAGCCGGGCTCAGGGGGCGCGTGGTGAAAAACTGTTTTTT. Translated, it gives CASRAQGARGEKLFF.

The V gene is TRBV30, the J gene TRBJ1-5, with TRBD1 matching over 7 bases. With V trimmed by 3 bases and J by 1 base, 6 bases remained unmatched. The CDR3 is 15 amino acids. Germline V gives CDR1 GTSNPN, CDR2 SVGIG (reference sequence). CDR3 in DNA: TGTGCCTGGAGACCCCAGGGGGTCAGCAATCAGCCCCAGCATTTT. Translating gives CAWRPQGVSNQPQHF.

This chain connects TRBV5-4 to TRBJ1-2, with TRBD1 matching 11 bases. The CDR3 length is 17 residues. Trimming cost V 4 bases and J 5 bases; bases outside gene matches: 13. The germline V gene encodes CDR1 SGHNT and CDR2 YYREEE (reference sequence). The DNA for the CDR3 is TGTGCCAGCAGCCCCGGGACAGGGGGTACGGCAATTTATGGCTACACCTTC. Translation: CASSPGTGGTAIYGYTF.

The V and J genes are TRBV6-5 and TRBJ1-6, with D perhaps matching TRBD1 (6 bases). The V end lost 2 bases, the J end lost 7 bases, and 12 bases lay between the germline ends. Looked up from germline, CDR1 is MNHEY and CDR2 is SVGAGI. The CDR3 totals 15 residues. CDR3 residues: CASSYTRGANSPLHF. The DNA for the CDR3 is TGTGCCAGCAGTTACACCCGGGGGGCGAATTCACCCCTCCACTTT.

The genes are TRBV5-1 and TRBJ1-2, with 7 bases fitting TRBD1. The CDR3 contains 14 residues. Germline-derived CDR1 and CDR2 are SGHRS and YFSETQ. The J segment lost 7 bases and the V segment lost 0 bases, leaving 6 bases of the junction unmatched. The CDR3 DNA is TGCGCCAGCAGCTTGGAAGGGGGCTTAGGTGGCTACACCTTC. Translated: CASSLEGGLGGYTF.

The V gene is TRBV19, the J gene TRBJ2-1; 10 positions agree with TRBD1. The CDR3 has 15 amino acids. Germline V gives CDR1 LNHDA, CDR2 SQIVND (reference sequence). Trimming at V came to 7 bases and at J to 7 bases, leaving 10 bases not matched to a gene. Here the CDR3 reads CASTQRGQGRNEQFF. The CDR3 region has the DNA TGTGCCAGTACCCAACGGGGACAGGGGCGGAATGAGCAGTTCTTC.

This chain joins TRBV11-1 and TRBJ1-2; the match to TRBD1 covers 7 bases. With V trimmed by 4 bases and J by 5 bases, 4 bases remained unmatched. This CDR3 is built from 13 residues. CDR1 and CDR2 (germline): SGHAT, FQDESV (reference sequence). Here the CDR3 reads CASSSPQGYGYTF. CDR3 DNA: TGTGCCAGCAGCTCACCACAGGGGTATGGCTACACCTTC.

The chain employs TRBV6-5 and TRBJ2-1, with 7 nucleotides matching TRBD1. The length of the CDR3 is 13 residues. V gave up 5 bases and J gave up 9 bases; unmatched junction bases: 7. The germline V gene has CDR1 MNHEY and CDR2 SVGAGI. The CDR3 DNA follows: TGTGCCAGCAGTAGAGAACAGGGGACTGAGCAGTTCTTC. It yields the protein CASSREQGTEQFF.

The chain joins TRBV18 to TRBJ2-5; maybe TRBD2 (5 bases). Germline CDR1 is KGHSH and CDR2 is LQKENI. V was clipped by 3 bases and J by 4 bases, with 15 bases between them. This CDR3 region has 15 residues. Here the CDR3 DNA reads TGTGCCAGCTCACCGGTGGGAGCTGGCGGAGAGACCCAGTACTTC. This sequence encodes CASSPVGAGGETQYF.

This chain connects TRBV18 to TRBJ2-2; 13 positions match TRBD2. Germline V CDR1 and CDR2: KGHSH, LQKENI. This CDR3 is 16 amino acids long. The V segment lost 5 bases and the J segment 7 bases; nucleotides outside the gene matches: 7. CDR3 DNA: TGTGCCAGCTCATCTGGACTAGCGGGGGTGTACGGGGAGCTGTTTTTT. Protein: CASSSGLAGVYGELFF.

In its sample, this clone was seen a few times. V gene TRBV5-1 combines with J gene TRBJ1-1; 9 bases are a match to TRBD1. CDR1 and CDR2 from the germline V gene are SGHRS and YFSETQ. V was pared by 4 bases and J by 1 base, with 8 bases of the junction left unmatched. The CDR3 contains 16 residues. Here the CDR3 reads CASSTQPTGGNTEAFF. The CDR3 DNA is TGCGCCAGCAGCACACAACCGACAGGGGGGAACACTGAAGCTTTCTTT.

The chain links TRBV11-2 to TRBJ1-2; TRBD1 agrees at 7 bases. The CDR3 is 15 amino acids. The J segment lost 5 bases and the V segment lost 4 bases, leaving 10 bases of the junction unmatched. Germline loops: CDR1 SGHAT, CDR2 FQNNGV. CDR3 sequence (DNA): TGTGCCAGCAGCTCCCCGAGGCGGGGACAGTATGGCTACACCTTC. This gives the protein CASSSPRRGQYGYTF.

DNA of the CDR3: TGTGCCAGCAGCCTATACGAGCAGTACTTC. Its translation: CASSLYEQYF. The rearrangement joins TRBV7-9 to TRBJ2-7; the D is unclear. Germline V lookup: CDR1 SEHNR, CDR2 FQNEAQ (reference sequence). This CDR3 is 10 amino acids long. Trimming removed 5 bases at V and 4 bases at J, with 3 bases between.

Here the CDR3 reads CASSTGLAGGKSYNEQFF. CDR3 sequence (DNA): TGTGCCAGTAGTACGGGACTAGCGGGAGGAAAATCGTACAATGAGCAGTTCTTC. The gene calls are TRBV19 and TRBJ2-1, with TRBD2 identical over 15 bases. Germline loops: CDR1 LNHDA, CDR2 SQIVND (reference sequence). Trimming took 4 bases from V and 4 from J; bases not matched to a gene: 8. This CDR3 has 18 amino acids.

The chain links TRBV19 to TRBJ1-2; D is ambiguous. Germline loops: CDR1 LNHDA, CDR2 SQIVND (reference sequence). Trimming pared 7 bases from V and 4 bases from J, leaving 22 bases between. The CDR3 has 16 residues. The CDR3 coding sequence is TGTGCCAGTACGAGGACTAGCACACTTTCGGTCTATGGCTACACCTTC. Its translation is CASTRTSTLSVYGYTF.

J is TRBJ2-1 and V is TRBV10-2; D gene ambiguous. The CDR3 covers 15 residues. Per germline, CDR1 WSHSY and CDR2 SAAADI. The germline V and J ends were trimmed by 2 bases and 12 bases, with 20 bases remaining between them. The CDR3 DNA sequence: TGCGCCAGCAGTGAGATTGTCACTTCGACTGCTGGGCAGTTCTTC. Protein product: CASSEIVTSTAGQFF.